The TCR beta chain described here comes from a study of graft-versus-host responses after intestinal transplantation. TCRdb keeps only in-frame clones here, not all; method: immunoSEQ multiplex PCR. The table records 70,000 to 95,000 clones, approximately 92% of them present only once. Points on this clone: The target antigen is unknown.

Per germline, CDR1 MDHEN and CDR2 SYDVKM. The length of the CDR3 is 13 residues. Trimming cost V 6 bases and J 3 bases; bases outside gene matches: 5. This material consisted of unstimulated CD8+ T cells sorted from spleen or lymph node cells, taken before transplant. The rearrangement uses TRBV28 and TRBJ2-7; 7 nucleotides match TRBD2. The clonotype originates from a human donor who was the organ donor for an intestinal transplant. The CDR3 region has the DNA TGTGCCAGCAGCCGGGAGGCCGACTACGAGCAGTACTTC. Residues: CASSREADYEQYF.